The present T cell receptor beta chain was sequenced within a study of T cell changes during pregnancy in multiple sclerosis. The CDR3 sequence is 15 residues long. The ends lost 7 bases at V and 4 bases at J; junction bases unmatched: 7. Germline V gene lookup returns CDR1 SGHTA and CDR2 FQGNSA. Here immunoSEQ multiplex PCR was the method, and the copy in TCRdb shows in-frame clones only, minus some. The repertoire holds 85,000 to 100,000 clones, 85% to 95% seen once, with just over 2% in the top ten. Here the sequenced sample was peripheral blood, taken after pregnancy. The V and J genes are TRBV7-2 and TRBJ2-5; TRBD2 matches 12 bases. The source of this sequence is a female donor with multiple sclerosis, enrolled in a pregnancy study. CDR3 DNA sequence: TGTGCCAGCACCGCTAGCGGGAGGGGAGGAGAGACCCAGTACTTC. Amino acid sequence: CASTASGRGGETQYF.